These 7 T cell receptor beta chains originate from one sample sequenced in a study of OX40 agonist ivuxolimab in advanced cancers. TCRdb's copy holds only in-frame clones and misses some; the assay was immunoSEQ multiplex PCR. The sample has more than 60,000 clones, 75% to 90% seen once. The input for sequencing was CD4+ or CD8+ T cells sorted from blood, taken in a trial of the OX40 agonist ivuxolimab. These receptors were taken from an adult with an advanced solid tumor such as melanoma, head and neck, liver or kidney cancer.

This chain links TRBV5-4 with TRBJ1-6; TRBD1 agrees at 9 bases. Germline values: CDR1 SGHNT, CDR2 YYREEE (reference sequence). V lost 4 bases to trimming and J lost 9 bases; unmatched junction nucleotides: 2. This CDR3 is 13 amino acids long. Here the CDR3 reads CASSRDRASPLHF. The CDR3 region has the DNA TGTGCCAGCAGCCGGGACAGGGCTTCACCCCTCCACTTT.

J is TRBJ2-3 and V is TRBV4-1; no firm D call. V was shortened by 0 bases and J by 11 bases, with 6 bases between the two germline ends. Germline CDR1 MGHRA, CDR2 YSYEKL. The CDR3 is made up of 11 amino acids. Here the CDR3 DNA reads TGCGCCAGCAGCCAAGAGTTCAGGCAGTATTTT. This codes for CASSQEFRQYF.

This rearrangement joins TRBV29-1 to TRBJ1-2; no reliable D call. V shed 1 base and J shed 4 bases, with 13 bases lying between them. This CDR3 contains 14 residues. Germline V gene data show CDR1 as SQVTM and CDR2 as ANQGSEA. The DNA of the CDR3 is TGCAGCGTTGAAGTGCCGGGGATCCTCTATGGCTACACCTTC. Encoded protein: CSVEVPGILYGYTF.

The rearrangement joins TRBV9 to TRBJ2-7; D gene uncertain. The CDR3 extends over 14 amino acids. Trimming shortened V by 4 bases and J by 6 bases, and 17 bases separated the two germline ends. Germline V gene data show CDR1 as SGDLS and CDR2 as YYNGEE. The chain's CDR3 is CASSPSPPPLEQYF. The CDR3 DNA reads as TGTGCCAGCAGCCCCAGCCCACCACCCCTCGAGCAGTACTTC.

The chain recombines TRBV25-1 with TRBJ1-1; D remains ambiguous. The CDR3 contains 11 residues. Per germline, CDR1 MGHDK and CDR2 SYGVNS. Trimming left V 4 bases short and J 6 bases short, with 6 bases between. CDR3 in amino acids: CASSVLAEAFF. The CDR3 nucleotides read TGTGCCAGCAGTGTATTGGCTGAAGCTTTCTTT.

The CDR3 is CASSLGRATEAFF. Here the CDR3 DNA reads TGTGCCAGCAGCTTAGGCAGGGCTACTGAAGCTTTCTTT. V is TRBV11-2 and J is TRBJ1-1; a weak D match, TRBD1 (5 bases). The V end was cut by 1 base, the J end by 5 bases, with 8 bases between. Per the germline V gene, CDR1 is SGHAT and CDR2 is FQNNGV. CDR3 size: 13 residues.

This rearrangement joins TRBV5-4 to TRBJ1-1, with no clear D. Per germline, CDR1 SGHNT and CDR2 YYREEE (reference sequence). The ends were cut back, 0 bases at V and 3 bases at J, with 6 bases in the middle. This CDR3 comprises 13 residues. In nucleotides, the CDR3 is TGTGCCAGCAGCTTGGTCGGGGACACTGAAGCTTTCTTT. Protein sequence: CASSLVGDTEAFF.